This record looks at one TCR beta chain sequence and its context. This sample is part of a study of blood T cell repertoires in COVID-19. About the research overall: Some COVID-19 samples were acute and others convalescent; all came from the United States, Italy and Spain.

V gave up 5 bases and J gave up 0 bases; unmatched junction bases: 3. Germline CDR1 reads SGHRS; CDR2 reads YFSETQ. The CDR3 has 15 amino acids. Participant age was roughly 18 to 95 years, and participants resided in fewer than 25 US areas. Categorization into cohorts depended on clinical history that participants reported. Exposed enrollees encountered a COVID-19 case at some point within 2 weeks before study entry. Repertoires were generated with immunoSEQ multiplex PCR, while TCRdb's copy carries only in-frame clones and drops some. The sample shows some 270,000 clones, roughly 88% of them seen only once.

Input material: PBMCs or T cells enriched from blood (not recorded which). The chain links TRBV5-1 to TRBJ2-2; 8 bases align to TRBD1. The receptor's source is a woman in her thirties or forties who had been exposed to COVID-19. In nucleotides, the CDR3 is TGCGCCAGCAGGACAGGGGTGACGAACACCGGGGAGCTGTTTTTT. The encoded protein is CASRTGVTNTGELFF.